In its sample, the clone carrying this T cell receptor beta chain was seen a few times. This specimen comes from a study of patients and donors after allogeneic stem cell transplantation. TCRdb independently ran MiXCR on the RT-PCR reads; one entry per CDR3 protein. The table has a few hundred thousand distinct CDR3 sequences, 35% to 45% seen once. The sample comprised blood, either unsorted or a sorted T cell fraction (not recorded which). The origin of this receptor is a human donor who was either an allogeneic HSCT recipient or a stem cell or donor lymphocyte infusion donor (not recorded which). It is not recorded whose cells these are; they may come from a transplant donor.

The CDR3 DNA follows: TGCGCCAGCAGCTCTGGGGAACGGGACTATGGCTACACCTTC. This sequence encodes CASSSGERDYGYTF. This chain links TRBV5-1 with TRBJ1-2; D unresolved. Germline loops: CDR1 SGHRS, CDR2 YFSETQ. The V end lost 3 bases, the J end lost 3 bases, and 12 bases lay between the germline ends. This CDR3 contains 14 residues.